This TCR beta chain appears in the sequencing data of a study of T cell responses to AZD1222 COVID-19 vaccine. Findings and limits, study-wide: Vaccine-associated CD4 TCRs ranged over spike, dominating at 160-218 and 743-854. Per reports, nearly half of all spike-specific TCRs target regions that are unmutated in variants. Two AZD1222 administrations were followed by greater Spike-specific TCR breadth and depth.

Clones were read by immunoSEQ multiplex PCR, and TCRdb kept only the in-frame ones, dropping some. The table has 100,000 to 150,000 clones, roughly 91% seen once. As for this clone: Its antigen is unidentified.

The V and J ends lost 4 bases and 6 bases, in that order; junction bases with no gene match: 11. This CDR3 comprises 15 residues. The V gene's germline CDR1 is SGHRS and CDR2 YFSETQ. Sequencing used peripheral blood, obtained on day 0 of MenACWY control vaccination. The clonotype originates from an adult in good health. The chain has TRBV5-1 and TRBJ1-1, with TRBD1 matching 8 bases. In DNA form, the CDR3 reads TGCGCCAGCAGCCTCCGTCAGGGGGCCGGGGCTGAAGCTTTCTTT. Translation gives CASSLRQGAGAEAFF.